This T cell receptor beta chain was sequenced for a study of T cells after posttransplantation cyclophosphamide. Study-level points and caveats: TRB clonality was highly associated with recipient CMV seropositivity and reactivation. Donor-recipient repertoire similarity was low at 1-2 months, rising over year one. Tissue-infiltrating T cells from skin or gut overlapped little with blood T cells.

Looked up from germline, CDR1 is PRHDT and CDR2 is FYEKMQ (reference sequence). The CDR3 covers 15 residues. Trimming removed 3 bases from V and 0 bases from J, with 9 bases in between. Assay: immunoSEQ multiplex PCR; the TCRdb copy retains only in-frame clones and omits some. This table holds about 2,500 clones, around 84% found once. Busulfan-fludarabine conditioning, marrow transplant, and cyclophosphamide on days +3 and +4 were administered. About this clone: What it binds is unknown.

This TCR was recovered from a male patient aged 25-45 years who received an allogeneic stem cell transplant from a related donor, was CMV-positive, and had acute GVHD only. Some T cells may have originated in the graft donor. This chain joins TRBV13 and TRBJ1-3; possibly TRBD1 for D (6 bases). The sample here was PBMCs, taken after allogeneic stem cell transplant with posttransplant cyclophosphamide. This CDR3 is CASSFRTASGNTIYF. The CDR3 coding sequence is TGTGCCAGCAGCTTTCGGACAGCCTCTGGAAACACCATATATTTT.